The present TCR beta chain was sequenced within a study of blood T cell repertoires in COVID-19. Trimming cost V 1 base and J 2 bases, with 11 bases left between them. The CDR3 has 15 residues. Germline CDR1 is SQVTM and CDR2 is ANQGSEA. Profiling relied on immunoSEQ multiplex PCR, and the TCRdb table lists in-frame clones only, not all of them. The table records a few hundred thousand clones, about 89% of them present only once. The sequencing input was peripheral blood. This receptor was obtained from a woman aged 40 to 50 who had recovered from COVID-19. This rearrangement joins TRBV29-1 to TRBJ2-2; TRBD2 might be the D (6 bases). The CDR3 here is CSVEGGDLNTGELFF. The DNA for the CDR3 is TGCAGCGTTGAAGGGGGGGACCTAAACACCGGGGAGCTGTTTTTT.